The T cell receptor (beta chain) under discussion was sequenced for a study of radiation and T cells in renal cell carcinoma (TCRdb year 2020). Broadly, across the study: TCR beta sequencing covered around 50 samples in total, comprising around 26 tumors and about 27 peripheral blood samples. Across all 50 or so samples, 4 million to 5 million unique CDR3 nucleotide sequences encoding roughly 2.7 million unique CDR3 amino acid sequences were identified.

V is pruned by 4 bases and J by 7 bases, leaving 6 bases of the junction without a gene match. The CDR3 runs 13 amino acids, cysteine and phenylalanine included. CDR3 DNA only is kept here, 39 bases in frame from base 1. CDR1 is given as SGHDT and CDR2 as YYEEEE, both from the germline V gene. This clone was seen a few times. Its recognized antigen is unknown. No qualities accompany the bases; no much larger clone lies one base away. Paper-wide results and their limitations: A greater number of dominant CDR3 motifs was detected in irradiated tumors than in control tumors, and a larger share of the repertoire was occupied by these motifs in irradiated tumors than in control tumors. Intratumoral heterogeneity went uncaptured because the only tumor material available was small regions of 0.85 to 1 g. In blood, the top tumor clonotypes increased from baseline to 2 weeks after radiation and then shrank by 4 weeks, which suggests a temporary expansion of tumor-resident clones. Because the trial had a single-armed design, the trial could not examine how radiation dose or scheduling affected the TCR repertoire. Irradiated tumors showed higher TCR clonality than controls, with the top 100 clonotypes averaging around 54% of the repertoire versus around 45% in nephrectomy-only tumors. Because pretreatment tumor biopsies were not available, the baseline intratumoral presence of clonotypes could not be determined.

Read against the paper, the sample's time point label means: tumor resected at nephrectomy. The sample's treatment or condition label is to be understood as: 15 Gy SBRT to primary tumor, nephrectomy 4 weeks later. The samples were obtained from a clinical trial, where primary renal cell carcinomas were treated with 15 Gy stereotactic body radiation therapy and then removed by nephrectomy 4 weeks afterward. All patients had renal cell carcinoma with clear cell pathology. Tumor processing involved mechanical dissociation, digestion with collagenase/hyaluronidase at 37 degrees C, handling in gentleMACS C tubes, and storage in liquid nitrogen. Genomic DNA for TCR sequencing was prepared using the QIAamp DNA Blood Mini Kit (Qiagen). Samples were included in the analyses only if all quality control checks were passed. TCR beta libraries were generated from genomic DNA with the immunoSEQ kit, following the manufacturer's recommendations. To prepare the libraries, a first multiplex PCR with proprietary primers was run, followed by a second PCR that added unique barcodes, and a bead cleanup was done after each round. Each sample batch included a kit-provided positive control reaction and a negative control reaction. The final libraries underwent checking on an Agilent 4200 TapeStation D1000 ScreenTape, volumetric pooling, and quantification by qPCR. Sequencing was performed on an Illumina NextSeq500 using a MidOutput 150-cycle cartridge, with 156 Read1 cycles, 15 Index1 cycles, and the kit custom primers. The pooled library was loaded at roughly 0.94 pM with an approximately 20% PhiX control spike-in. In the authors' own workflow: The vendor-processed data were analyzed in R, and a clonotype was defined as all T cells that share the same CDR3 nucleotide sequence. For clone abundance analyses, frequencies were normalized to the 10,000 most abundant clones per sample. Public T cell clones, which averaged fewer than five per sample, were excluded before analysis. ImmunoMap was used for dominant motif analysis with the PAM10 matrix, a gap penalty of 30, and a homology threshold of 0.3, and any motif reaching a cumulative frequency of at least 0.01 was considered dominant. A difference in abundance of at least 32-fold between compartments was used to define tumor-enriched and baseline blood-enriched clonotypes. The Baroni-Urbani and Buser coefficient was used to measure tumor-blood repertoire similarity, and groups were compared with two-tailed Wilcoxon tests in R. TCRdb retrieved this table from immuneACCESS and kept in-frame rearrangements only. Not all clones are present; in checked studies, unresolved V genes account for under half, and no reason is known for the remainder. V and J calls and clone size come straight from that table; D and trimming were deduced from the DNA. Recorded for this sample are approximately 24,000 clones; around 52% of them occurred a single time. Of the sample, 16% falls within the top ten clones.

Sequencing used tumor tissue, obtained from a patient whose treatment included radiotherapy and nephrectomy. The rearranged segments are TRBV5-6 and TRBJ2-3; 7 bases in the junction line up with TRBD2. The TCR originated in a woman between 50 and 59 years old with renal cell carcinoma. The bases read TGTGCCAGCAGCCTGACTAGCCGAAATACGCAGTATTTT. Its protein product is CASSLTSRNTQYF.